Presented here are 30 T cell receptor beta chains from one specimen sequenced in a study of T-cell reconstitution after alpha-beta-depleted transplantation in children. Molecular barcoding with unique molecular identifiers was used for the TCRbeta library. TCRdb recomputed calls from the PCR reads with MiXCR, one row per CDR3 protein. Here the sample spans a few hundred thousand distinct CDR3 sequences, 10% to 15% being singletons. The starting material was PBMCs, mostly from graft donor cells, obtained 360 days after TCRalphabeta/CD19-depleted stem cell transplant. The receptors here all came from a male patient between 5 and 17 years old who had a stem cell transplant for acute myeloid leukemia, so the T cells may come from the graft donor.

This chain uses TRBV12-3 or TRBV12-4 with TRBJ1-1; D is unclear. The V end was cut by 3 bases, the J end by 4 bases, with 12 bases between. The CDR3 runs 14 residues. CDR3 residues: CASSFREGVTEAFF. In DNA form, the CDR3 reads TGTGCCAGCAGTTTTCGTGAGGGTGTCACTGAAGCTTTCTTT.

The chain carries TRBV4-2 and TRBJ2-3; 7 nucleotides agree with TRBD2. This CDR3 is 16 amino acids long. V was clipped by 0 bases and J by 2 bases; unmatched bases: 5. Germline assignment: CDR1 LGHNA and CDR2 YNFKEQ. CDR3: CASSQEGREFTDTQYF. The CDR3, as DNA: TGTGCCAGCAGCCAAGAAGGGCGGGAGTTCACAGATACGCAGTATTTT.

The J gene is TRBJ2-1, the V gene TRBV6-2 or TRBV6-3; a possible D gene is TRBD2 (6 bases). The CDR3 is 18 amino acids. Trimming shortened V by 2 bases and J by 3 bases, and 20 bases separated the two germline ends. Germline V gives CDR1 MNHEY, CDR2 SVGEGT. CDR3 DNA sequence: TGTGCCAGCAGTTACGAAGTTCGAGGAACTAGCAGCTACAATGAGCAGTTCTTC. This encodes CASSYEVRGTSSYNEQFF.

This clonotype has more than one count but fewer than ten. The gene calls are TRBV28 and TRBJ2-7, with D perhaps being TRBD1 or TRBD2 (5 bases each). The V gene's germline CDR1 is MDHEN and CDR2 SYDVKM. The CDR3 contains 21 residues. The V end was cut by 2 bases, the J end by 6 bases, with 35 bases between. In DNA form, the CDR3 reads TGTGCCAGCAGTTTACAACTAGGGAGACGGACTTTGGGGCTATTGGACTGCGAGCAGTACTTC. It is translated as CASSLQLGRRTLGLLDCEQYF.

This clonotype has just a few counts. The chain carries TRBV27 and TRBJ2-5; 8 bases are a match to TRBD1. This CDR3 comprises 19 residues. V gave up 5 bases and J gave up 1 base; unmatched junction bases: 18. Germline lookup yields CDR1 MNHEY and CDR2 SMNVEV (reference sequence). The CDR3 nucleotides read TGTGCCAGCAGTCCAAGGACGTCGAGGACAGGGAAAATCCAAGAGACCCAGTACTTC. Translation: CASSPRTSRTGKIQETQYF.

This sequence joins TRBV25-1 and TRBJ1-2; D gene uncertain. Trimming left V 4 bases short and J 7 bases short, with 13 bases between. The CDR3 covers 13 residues. CDR1 MGHDK and CDR2 SYGVNS come from the germline V gene. In DNA form, the CDR3 reads TGTGCCAGCAGTGTCACGAGGGCGTCTGGCTACACCTTC. Protein product: CASSVTRASGYTF.

The sample holds a few counts of this clonotype. This chain's CDR3 is CASSLRQGAMEYEQYF. CDR3 nucleotide sequence: TGTGCCAGCAGCCTCCGACAGGGGGCGATGGAATACGAGCAGTACTTC. The V and J genes are TRBV4-2 and TRBJ2-7; 10 positions agree with TRBD1. V trimming: 4 bases; J trimming: 4 bases; junction bases outside the gene matches: 10. This CDR3 is built from 16 residues. Germline loops: CDR1 LGHNA, CDR2 YNFKEQ.

On this clonotype itself: Without the conserved terminal phenylalanine or tryptophan, this CDR3 likely stems from a read error. The J gene is TRBJ2-7, the V gene TRBV6-2 or TRBV6-3; D gene uncertain. This CDR3 has 13 residues. The ends were cut back, 10 bases at V and 2 bases at J, with 15 bases in the middle. Germline V gene lookup returns CDR1 MNHEY and CDR2 SVGEGT. The CDR3 is CATLGDETYEQYY. The CDR3 nucleotides are TGTGCCACCCTTGGAGACGAGACCTACGAGCAGTACTAC.

In its sample, this clonotype was seen a few times. The chain recombines TRBV5-1 with TRBJ1-1, with TRBD1 identical over 9 bases. Trimming took 1 base from V and 4 from J; bases not matched to a gene: 2. The CDR3 runs to 14 residues. Per germline, CDR1 SGHRS and CDR2 YFSETQ. The DNA of the CDR3 is TGCGCCAGCAGCTTGCGGGACAGGGCCACTGAAGCTTTCTTT. It specifies CASSLRDRATEAFF.

This chain joins TRBV28 and TRBJ2-5, with TRBD2 identical over 9 bases. The CDR3 consists of 15 residues. Per germline, CDR1 MDHEN and CDR2 SYDVKM. Germline trimming cut 7 bases from V and 5 bases from J; bases unmatched to any gene: 11. The CDR3 coding sequence is TGTGCCAGCACCCTCTATAGCGGGAGCGGGGAGACCCAGTACTTC. It translates to CASTLYSGSGETQYF.

V gene TRBV19 combines with J gene TRBJ2-6; D is unclear. The CDR3 has 16 residues. CDR1 LNHDA and CDR2 SQIVND come from the germline V gene (reference sequence). The V gene lost 7 bases and the J gene lost 0 bases, with 13 bases spanning the gap. Here the CDR3 reads CASKKGRYSGANVLTF. The CDR3, as DNA: TGTGCCAGTAAAAAGGGTCGGTACTCTGGGGCCAACGTCCTGACTTTC. The whole variable domain, remainder taken from reference TRBV19 and TRBJ2-6, is DGGITQSPKYLFRKEGQNVTLSCEQNLNHDAMYWYRQDPGQGLRLIYYSQIVNDFQKGDIAEGYSVSREKKESFPLTVTSAQKNPTAFYLCASKKGRYSGANVLTFGAGSRLTVL.

There are many counts of this clonotype. V is TRBV4-3 and J is TRBJ2-5, with D hard to call. Trimming pared 0 bases from V and 2 bases from J, leaving 7 bases between. The CDR3 extends over 14 amino acids. Germline CDR1 LGHNA, CDR2 YSLEER. The CDR3 loop reads CASSQETFQETQYF. The CDR3 region has the DNA TGCGCCAGCAGCCAAGAGACTTTTCAAGAGACCCAGTACTTC.

The chain combines TRBV12-3 or TRBV12-4 with TRBJ2-1; TRBD2 is a possible D gene (6 bases). This CDR3 region has 17 residues. Trimming took 7 bases from V and 1 from J, leaving 20 bases between them. The CDR3: CASIFGTGRGSYNEQFF. The CDR3 nucleotides are TGTGCCAGCATTTTTGGGACTGGGCGGGGTTCCTACAATGAGCAGTTCTTC.

This rearrangement joins TRBV12-3 or TRBV12-4 to TRBJ1-2, with unresolved D. Between the trimmed V and J ends, which lost 4 bases and 8 bases, there was a span of 11 bases. The CDR3 totals 12 residues. This CDR3 is CASSSRLAGYTF. Here the CDR3 DNA reads TGTGCCAGCAGTTCCCGCTTGGCGGGCTACACCTTC.

In nucleotides, the CDR3 is TGTGCCAGCAGTGAAGGGCCGGGGTACGAGCAGTACGTC. Residues: CASSEGPGYEQYV. V is TRBV2 and J is TRBJ2-7; perhaps TRBD2 as D (5 bases). Germline V gene data show CDR1 as SNHLY and CDR2 as FYNNEI. The CDR3 is made up of 13 amino acids. The V gene lost 1 base and the J gene lost 4 bases, with 8 bases spanning the gap.

This clonotype was counted at least ten times. Here the CDR3 DNA reads TGTGCCAGCAGTGGTTCCTTTACGGGATGGGCCTACAATGAGCAGTTCTTC. Amino acid sequence: CASSGSFTGWAYNEQFF. The V and J genes are TRBV2 and TRBJ2-1; the D gene is possibly TRBD2 (5 bases). Trimming took off 4 bases at V and 2 bases at J, with 18 bases between the two ends. CDR1 is SNHLY and CDR2 is FYNNEI in the germline V gene. CDR3 size: 17 residues. Supplemented by reference TRBV2 and TRBJ2-1, the full variable domain reads EPEVTQTPSHQVTQMGQEVILRCVPISNHLYFYWYRQILGQKVEFLVSFYNNEISEKSEIFDDQFSVERPDGSNFTLKIRSTKLEDSAMYFCASSGSFTGWAYNEQFFGPGTRLTVL.

The rearrangement uses TRBV4-3 and TRBJ1-5; no clear D gene. Germline V lookup: CDR1 LGHNA, CDR2 YSLEER. CDR3 length: 15 residues. V shed 0 bases and J shed 6 bases, with 12 bases lying between them. The CDR3 region has the DNA TGCGCCAGCAGCCAAGATTTGGAGGCAGGTCAGCCCCAGCATTTT. The encoded protein is CASSQDLEAGQPQHF.

This clonotype was found a few times. In nucleotides, the CDR3 is TGCGCCAGCAGCCAAGATCCCCCGCTAGCGGGAGTTGGCACCGGGGAGCTGTTTTTT. The encoded protein is CASSQDPPLAGVGTGELFF. The chain links TRBV4-3 to TRBJ2-2; 10 positions match TRBD2. With 0 bases clipped from V and 4 bases from J, the junction kept 11 bases outside the gene matches. This CDR3 contains 19 residues. Per germline, CDR1 LGHNA and CDR2 YSLEER.

The table lists this clonotype with a few counts. This sequence joins TRBV28 and TRBJ2-7, with D tentatively TRBD2 (6 bases). The CDR3 contains 13 residues. From germline, CDR1 is MDHEN and CDR2 SYDVKM. Trimming left V 10 bases short and J 2 bases short, with 15 bases between. The CDR3 DNA reads TGTGCCACTGTTCGGAGGGGTCCCTACGAGCAGTACTTC. It is translated as CATVRRGPYEQYF.

This clonotype was counted at least ten times. The chain combines TRBV7-3 with TRBJ2-1; 8 bases are shared with TRBD2. The length of the CDR3 is 15 residues. Germline CDR1 is SGHTA and CDR2 is FQGTGA. J gave up 7 bases and V 5 bases, and 10 bases lay outside the gene matches. DNA of the CDR3: TGTGCCAGCAGCCCCTTTGGGACTAGTATGAATGAGCAGTTCTTC. This gives the protein CASSPFGTSMNEQFF. Combining the CDR3 with reference TRBV7-3 and TRBJ2-1 gives the whole variable domain GAGVSQTPSNKVTEKGKYVELRCDPISGHTALYWYRQSLGQGPEFLIYFQGTGAADDSGLPNDRFFAVRPEGSVSTLKIQRTERGDSAVYLCASSPFGTSMNEQFFGPGTRLTVL.

This clonotype appeared a few times. CDR3 protein: CASSPGTSDGPYNEQFF. CDR3 in DNA: TGTGCCAGCAGTCCGGGGACTAGCGACGGTCCCTACAATGAGCAGTTCTTC. This chain uses TRBV28 with TRBJ2-1; TRBD2 agrees at 10 bases. Germline V gene data show CDR1 as MDHEN and CDR2 as SYDVKM. The CDR3 extends over 17 amino acids. V shed 5 bases, J shed 2 bases, and the junction held 9 bases outside the gene matches.

V usage is TRBV7-2 and J usage is TRBJ2-7; 9 positions agree with TRBD1. CDR1 is SGHTA, CDR2 FQGNSA, per germline. With 4 bases clipped from V and 2 bases from J, the junction kept 3 bases outside the gene matches. The CDR3 totals 14 residues. The CDR3, as DNA: TGTGCCAGCAGCTGGGGGACAGGGACCTACGAGCAGTACTTC. Translation: CASSWGTGTYEQYF. The full variable domain, its missing parts supplied by reference TRBV7-2 and TRBJ2-7, is GAGVSQSPSNKVTEKGKDVELRCDPISGHTALYWYRQSLGQGLEFLIYFQGNSAPDKSGLPSDRFSAERTGGSVSTLTIQRTQQEDSAVYLCASSWGTGTYEQYFGPGTRLTVT.

This clonotype was seen at least ten times. CDR3 loop: CASSLVMTTGELFF. CDR3 nucleotides: TGTGCCAGCAGCTTAGTTATGACCACCGGGGAGCTGTTTTTT. The chain joins TRBV7-9 to TRBJ2-2; D gene ambiguous. V was cut by 1 base and J by 4 bases, with 7 bases left in between. This CDR3 region has 14 residues. Germline CDR1 and CDR2: SEHNR and FQNEAQ (reference sequence).

This chain uses TRBV27 with TRBJ2-5; 7 bases line up with TRBD1. Per the germline V gene, CDR1 is MNHEY and CDR2 is SMNVEV (reference sequence). J was trimmed by 2 bases and V by 2 bases; bases with no gene match: 5. CDR3 length equals 15 residues. As DNA, the CDR3 is TGTGCCAGCAGTTTAAGGGCCAGGGGGCAAGAGACCCAGTACTTC. This sequence encodes CASSLRARGQETQYF.

This clonotype was seen only once. This sequence may be a read error, since a much larger clone differs from it by one base. This rearrangement joins TRBV20-1 to TRBJ2-3; TRBD2 is a possible D gene (6 bases). Germline values: CDR1 DFQATT, CDR2 SNEGSKA (reference sequence). V was cut by 6 bases and J by 3 bases, with 16 bases left in between. This CDR3 is built from 14 residues. The CDR3 loop reads CSAVLREATDTQYF. CDR3 nucleotides: TGCAGTGCCGTTTTGCGGGAAGCGACAGATACGCAGTATTTT.

This chain links TRBV20-1 with TRBJ2-3; D gene unclear. Trimming removed 5 bases from V and 1 base from J, with 19 bases in between. The CDR3 runs to 16 residues. Germline loops: CDR1 DFQATT, CDR2 SNEGSKA (reference sequence). The CDR3 region is CSAGRSVAAGTDTQYF. CDR3 sequence (DNA): TGCAGTGCTGGACGAAGTGTCGCGGCCGGCACAGATACGCAGTATTTT.

This clonotype was seen many times. This CDR3 is CASGLPIFNTQYF. The CDR3 DNA reads as TGTGCTAGTGGTTTGCCAATCTTTAATACGCAGTATTTT. The V and J genes are TRBV12-5 and TRBJ2-3; D is unresolved. Trimming took 2 bases from V and 7 from J, leaving 10 bases between them. CDR3 size: 13 residues. Germline V lookup: CDR1 LGHNT, CDR2 FRNRAP.

V is TRBV15 and J is TRBJ2-1, with TRBD2 as a possible D gene (6 bases). The ends were cut back, 9 bases at V and 15 bases at J, with 27 bases in the middle. The CDR3 is 14 residues long. CDR1 and CDR2 from the germline V gene are LNHNV and YYDKDF (reference sequence). The CDR3 protein is CATTLGRGGRPPFF. As DNA, the CDR3 is TGTGCCACAACACTGGGGAGAGGTGGGAGGCCCCCGTTCTTC.

This clonotype was observed at least ten times. This rearrangement joins TRBV7-9 to TRBJ2-1, with D perhaps TRBD1 (5 bases). The CDR3 covers 13 residues. Germline assignment: CDR1 SEHNR and CDR2 FQNEAQ (reference sequence). Trimming left V 1 base short and J 7 bases short, with 8 bases between. CDR3 in amino acids: CASSLGYRNEQFF. In DNA form, the CDR3 reads TGTGCCAGCAGCTTAGGGTACAGGAATGAGCAGTTCTTC.

The chain has TRBV28 and TRBJ2-6, with TRBD2 matching 9 bases. Unmatched junction bases numbered 12, after V lost 5 bases and J lost 1 base. Looked up from germline, CDR1 is MDHEN and CDR2 is SYDVKM. This CDR3 has 19 residues. DNA of the CDR3: TGTGCCAGCAGTATCCCCGGGAGCGGGAGGTGGTCTGGGGCCAACGTCCTGACTTTC. Translation gives CASSIPGSGRWSGANVLTF.